The clone carrying this TCR beta chain was seen only once. What it recognizes is unknown. In this CDR3 the conserved last residue, phenylalanine or tryptophan, is missing, so a read error is likely. This CDR3 is 14 amino acids long. Trimming removed 2 bases from V and 2 bases from J, with 8 bases in between. The germline gives CDR1 SGHAT, CDR2 FQNNGV. This sample's RNA came from whole unsorted tissue. More than 3 cm separated this lung sample from the edge of the tumor. This sample is drawn from a study of tumor and adjacent non-tumor tissue in lung cancer. As for the study in general: The patients, approximately nine men and about 5 women, were roughly 31 to 85 with stage I to III disease.

A modified ARM-PCR protocol with three rounds of nested PCR amplified TCRbeta. TCRdb re-derived calls from the multiplex PCR reads in MiXCR, one entry per CDR3 protein. The profile covers around 75,000 distinct CDR3 sequences, with roughly 75% appearing a single time and 25% to 35% taken by the ten largest. Overall study results and limits: Top 100 clones took a larger repertoire share in normal lung.

Sequenced input: distant non-tumor lung tissue. This receptor was obtained from a woman in her fifties or sixties with non-small cell lung cancer. This chain connects TRBV11-2 to TRBJ2-3; no clear D gene. For the CDR3, the DNA is TGTGCCAGCAGCTTACATACTTACACAGATACGCAGTATCTT. Translated: CASSLHTYTDTQYL.